What follows are 21 T cell receptor beta chains derived from one specimen sequenced in a study of neurological immune-mediated disorders. The time point: longitudinal time-point 2. In TCRdb, the 5' RACE reads were re-called with MiXCR into one record per CDR3 protein. Altogether 65,000 to 85,000 distinct CDR3 sequences are present, about 5% being singletons, with the ten largest covering 6.5% to 9%. What was sequenced was PBMCs. These receptors were collected from a woman aged 55-69 years with multiple sclerosis.

Remarks on this clonotype: The CDR3 carries no conserved terminal phenylalanine or tryptophan, so it likely arises from a read error. This chain links TRBV9 with TRBJ2-7; the match to TRBD1 covers 7 bases. Germline V gene sequence: CDR1 SGDLS, CDR2 YYNGEE. The CDR3 totals 14 residues. V shed 4 bases, J shed 4 bases, and the junction held 8 bases outside the gene matches. The CDR3 sequence: CASSRTGDYYEQYL. In nucleotides, the CDR3 is TGTGCCAGCAGCCGGACAGGTGACTATTACGAGCAGTACCTC.

Many counts were recorded for this clonotype. The chain uses TRBV7-8 and TRBJ2-2, with 9 nucleotides matching TRBD1. V was clipped by 6 bases and J by 5 bases; unmatched bases: 7. This CDR3 has 15 residues. Germline lookup yields CDR1 SGHVS and CDR2 FQNEAQ. The CDR3 protein is CASRPGQGPTGELFF. The DNA for the CDR3 is TGTGCCAGCAGACCGGGACAGGGACCTACCGGGGAGCTGTTTTTT. Full variable domain (rest looked up from reference TRBV7-8 and TRBJ2-2): GAGVSQSPRYKVAKRGQDVALRCDPISGHVSLFWYQQALGQGPEFLTYFQNEAQLDKSGLPSDRFFAERPEGSVSTLKIQRTQQEDSAVYLCASRPGQGPTGELFFGEGSRLTVL.

The chain has TRBV12-3 or TRBV12-4 and TRBJ1-1; TRBD1 matches 7 bases. V lost 6 bases and J lost 0; bases outside the gene matches: 13. CDR3 length: 17 amino acids. For the CDR3, the DNA is TGTGCCAGCAGACCGGGACAGACGACTTACATGAACACTGAAGCTTTCTTT. This sequence encodes CASRPGQTTYMNTEAFF.

This clonotype was counted many times. This sequence joins TRBV20-1 and TRBJ2-4; TRBD1 matches at 8 bases. The CDR3 contains 15 residues. Germline CDR1 DFQATT, CDR2 SNEGSKA (reference sequence). With V trimmed by 4 bases and J by 8 bases, 13 bases remained unmatched. CDR3 in DNA: TGCAGTGCTACCCCGGGGGACAGGTTATTTGACATTCAGTACTTC. This gives the protein CSATPGDRLFDIQYF.

There are many counts of this clonotype. J is TRBJ1-3 and V is TRBV7-2, with a possible D match to TRBD1 (5 bases). The V gene lost 4 bases and the J gene lost 1 base, with 8 bases spanning the gap. This CDR3 comprises 14 residues. The germline V gene encodes CDR1 SGHTA and CDR2 FQGNSA. The CDR3 loop is CASSWGPSGNTIYF. The CDR3 region has the DNA TGTGCCAGCAGCTGGGGACCGTCTGGAAACACCATATATTTT.

This clonotype has a handful of counts. V is TRBV5-1 and J is TRBJ2-4; possibly TRBD2 for D (5 bases). This CDR3 spans 17 amino acids. From germline, CDR1 is SGHRS and CDR2 YFSETQ. V lost 4 bases to trimming and J lost 0 bases, with 17 bases between them. This chain's CDR3 is CASSVGLEAVAKNIQYF. CDR3 DNA sequence: TGCGCCAGCAGCGTTGGACTTGAGGCGGTAGCCAAAAACATTCAGTACTTC.

This clonotype was counted ten times or more. The chain combines TRBV20-1 with TRBJ1-1; TRBD1 matches 7 bases. Germline trimming cut 6 bases from V and 1 base from J; bases unmatched to any gene: 11. This CDR3 is 15 amino acids long. Germline loops: CDR1 DFQATT, CDR2 SNEGSKA (reference sequence). DNA for the CDR3: TGCAGTGCCCCCCCAAACAGGGGCACGAACACTGAAGCTTTCTTT. It codes for CSAPPNRGTNTEAFF.

There are a few counts of this clonotype. The chain is built from TRBV18 and TRBJ1-4; D is undetermined. Germline V lookup: CDR1 KGHSH, CDR2 LQKENI. V shed 6 bases and J shed 0 bases, with 14 bases lying between them. The CDR3 covers 16 residues. The DNA of the CDR3 is TGTGCCAGCTCCCCCTCGACCGGTGCAACTAATGAAAAACTGTTTTTT. Translated: CASSPSTGATNEKLFF.

This clonotype occurred many times. This rearrangement joins TRBV7-9 to TRBJ2-7, with 9 bases lining up with TRBD1. V lost 5 bases and J lost 6; bases outside the gene matches: 11. Germline V lookup: CDR1 SEHNR, CDR2 FQNEAQ (reference sequence). The CDR3 sequence is 15 residues long. For the CDR3, the DNA is TGTGCCAGCAGCGACGTCGTGGGACAGGGCCGCGAGCAGTACTTC. Its protein is CASSDVVGQGREQYF.

This clonotype has more than one count but fewer than ten. V usage is TRBV2 and J usage is TRBJ1-1, with 9 nucleotides matching TRBD1. CDR1 is SNHLY and CDR2 is FYNNEI in the germline V gene. The CDR3 is 13 residues long. The J segment lost 5 bases and the V segment lost 6 bases, leaving 4 bases of the junction unmatched. Here the CDR3 reads CASRSQGATEAFF. CDR3 nucleotides: TGTGCCAGCAGGTCACAGGGGGCTACTGAAGCTTTCTTT.

This clonotype occurred many times. The rearrangement links TRBV6-5 to TRBJ2-5; D uncertain. This CDR3 is built from 14 residues. V lost 0 bases, J lost 3 bases, and 8 bases lay in between. CDR1 is MNHEY and CDR2 is SVGAGI in the germline V gene. As DNA, the CDR3 is TGTGCCAGCAGTTACTCGGGCAGTAAAGAGACCCAGTACTTC. The encoded protein is CASSYSGSKETQYF.

This clonotype was counted many times. The chain couples TRBV5-1 to TRBJ1-5, with no clear D. The V end lost 0 bases, the J end lost 5 bases, and 12 bases lay between the germline ends. Germline V CDR1 and CDR2: SGHRS, YFSETQ. The CDR3 runs to 15 residues. The chain's CDR3 is CASSLVPSPDQPQHF. Written as DNA, the CDR3 is TGCGCCAGCAGCTTGGTTCCCAGCCCGGATCAGCCCCAGCATTTT.

Ten or more counts support this clonotype. The chain is built from TRBV27 and TRBJ1-5, with D hard to call. Germline CDR1 MNHEY, CDR2 SMNVEV (reference sequence). Trimming left V 2 bases short and J 0 bases short, with 5 bases between. The CDR3 contains 14 residues. The CDR3 bases are TGTGCCAGCAGTTTACGGTATAGCAATCAGCCCCAGCATTTT. Its protein product is CASSLRYSNQPQHF.

This clonotype was detected ten times or more. V is TRBV12-3 or TRBV12-4 and J is TRBJ2-2; maybe TRBD2 (6 bases). The CDR3 runs 15 residues. Trimming shortened V by 2 bases and J by 6 bases, and 13 bases separated the two germline ends. The DNA for the CDR3 is TGTGCCAGCAGTTTATCTGGCGGGGTCGCCGGGGAGCTGTTTTTT. Its translation: CASSLSGGVAGELFF.

This clonotype was seen ten or more times. V gene TRBV6-5 combines with J gene TRBJ1-1, with a possible D match to TRBD1 (5 bases). This CDR3 comprises 16 residues. Per germline, CDR1 MNHEY and CDR2 SVGAGI. V shed 6 bases and J shed 5 bases, with 22 bases lying between them. This CDR3 is CASSRREGAVGTEAFF. The CDR3 DNA sequence: TGTGCCAGCAGCCGGAGAGAAGGGGCGGTAGGGACTGAAGCTTTCTTT.

Many counts were recorded for this clonotype. V and J are TRBV11-2 and TRBJ2-5; tentatively, D is TRBD2 (7 bases). Trimming cost V 0 bases and J 2 bases, with 16 bases left between them. The CDR3 covers 17 residues. Germline V lookup: CDR1 SGHAT, CDR2 FQNNGV. CDR3 nucleotide sequence: TGTGCCAGCAGCTTAGAGATGAGGGGGGGACGGCAAGAGACCCAGTACTTC. Translation: CASSLEMRGGRQETQYF.

This clonotype was recorded many times. The gene calls are TRBV6-1 and TRBJ1-1; D gene ambiguous. The CDR3 consists of 13 residues. V lost 4 bases and J 0 bases, leaving 6 bases between the germline ends. Germline V gene lookup returns CDR1 MNHNS and CDR2 SASEGT. The CDR3 spells CASSGPVNTEAFF. CDR3 nucleotide sequence: TGTGCCAGCAGTGGGCCGGTGAACACTGAAGCTTTCTTT.

This clonotype was observed many times. The rearrangement links TRBV5-1 to TRBJ2-3, with 11 bases matching TRBD2. After removal of 0 bases from V and 1 base from J, the junction contained 1 base not matched to a gene. Germline V gives CDR1 SGHRS, CDR2 YFSETQ. This CDR3 comprises 16 residues. The CDR3 DNA is TGCGCCAGCAGCTTGGAACTAGCGGGGGGCACAGATACGCAGTATTTT. It translates to CASSLELAGGTDTQYF.

This clonotype was detected many times. With a much larger clone just one base away, this may be a read error. The rearrangement links TRBV28 to TRBJ2-1; D is tentatively TRBD1 or TRBD2 (7 bases each). The CDR3 runs to 15 residues. Germline V gives CDR1 MDHEN, CDR2 SYDVKM. Trimming pared 3 bases from V and 15 bases from J, leaving 24 bases between. This CDR3 reads CASSFMGGGGDQSFF. CDR3 coding DNA: TGTGCCAGCAGTTTTATGGGGGGAGGGGGCGACCAGTCGTTCTTC. Full variable domain (outside the CDR3, taken from reference TRBV28 and TRBJ2-1): DVKVTQSSRYLVKRTGEKVFLECVQDMDHENMFWYRQDPGLGLRLIYFSYDVKMKEKGDIPEGYSVSREKKERFSLILESASTNQTSMYLCASSFMGGGGDQSFFGPGTRLTVL.

In this sample, this clonotype turned up many times. The rearrangement uses TRBV5-1 and TRBJ1-1; weak D call: TRBD1 (5 bases). V was shortened by 4 bases and J by 3 bases, with 19 bases between the two germline ends. CDR3 length equals 16 residues. Germline CDR1 SGHRS, CDR2 YFSETQ. CDR3 sequence reads: CASSSGWGEMDTEAFF. In DNA form, the CDR3 reads TGCGCCAGCAGCAGCGGTTGGGGGGAGATGGACACTGAAGCTTTCTTT.

Many counts were recorded for this clonotype. The genes are TRBV29-1 and TRBJ2-1; D remains ambiguous. Trimming removed 5 bases from V and 7 bases from J, with 9 bases in between. The CDR3 runs to 11 residues. Per germline, CDR1 SQVTM and CDR2 ANQGSEA. In DNA form, the CDR3 reads TGCAGCGTTAACGGTGGTAATGAGCAGTTCTTC. It translates to CSVNGGNEQFF.